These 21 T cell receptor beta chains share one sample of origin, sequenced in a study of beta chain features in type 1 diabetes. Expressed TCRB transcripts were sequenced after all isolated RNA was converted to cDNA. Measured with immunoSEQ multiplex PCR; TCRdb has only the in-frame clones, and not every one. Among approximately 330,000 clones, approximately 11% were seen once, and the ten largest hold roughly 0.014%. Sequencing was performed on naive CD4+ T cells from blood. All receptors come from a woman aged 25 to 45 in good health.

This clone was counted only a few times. The DNA of the CDR3 is TGTGCCTGGAGTGTTGGTGGCAGCGAGAATGAAAAACTGTTTTTT. This translates into CAWSVGGSENEKLFF. The chain couples TRBV30 to TRBJ1-4; no definite D call. The V gene's germline CDR1 is GTSNPN and CDR2 SVGIG (reference sequence). This CDR3 contains 15 residues. V was pared by 0 bases and J by 5 bases, with 13 bases between. The full variable domain, completed using reference TRBV30 and TRBJ1-4, is SQTIHQWPATLVQPVGSPLSLECTVEGTSNPNLYWYRQAAGRGLQLLFYSVGIGQISSEVPQNLSASRPQDRQFILSSKKLLLSDSGFYLCAWSVGGSENEKLFFGSGTQLSVL.

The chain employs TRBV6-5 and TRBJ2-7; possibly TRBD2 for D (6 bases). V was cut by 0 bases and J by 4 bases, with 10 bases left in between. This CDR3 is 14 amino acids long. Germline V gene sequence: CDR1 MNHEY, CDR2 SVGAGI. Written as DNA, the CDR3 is TGTGCCAGCAGTTACTCGGTCGGGGGTTACGAGCAGTACTTC. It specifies CASSYSVGGYEQYF.

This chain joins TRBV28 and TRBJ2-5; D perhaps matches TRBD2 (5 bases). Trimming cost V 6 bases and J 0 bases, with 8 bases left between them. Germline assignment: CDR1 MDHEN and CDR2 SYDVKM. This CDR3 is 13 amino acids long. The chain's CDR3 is CASRSADQETQYF. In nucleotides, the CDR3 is TGTGCCAGCAGGTCAGCGGACCAAGAGACCCAGTACTTC.

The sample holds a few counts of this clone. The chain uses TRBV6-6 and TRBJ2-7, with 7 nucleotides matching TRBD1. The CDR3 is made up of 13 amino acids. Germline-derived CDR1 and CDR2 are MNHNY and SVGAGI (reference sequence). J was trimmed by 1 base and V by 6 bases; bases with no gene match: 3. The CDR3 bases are TGTGCCAGCAGCCCAGGGGGATCCTACGAGCAGTACTTC. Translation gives CASSPGGSYEQYF.

The CDR3 DNA is TGTGCCACCAGCAGAGCGAAACTAGCGTCCGCCGGGGAGCTGTTTTTT. This translates into CATSRAKLASAGELFF. The chain combines TRBV15 with TRBJ2-2; TRBD2 agrees at 7 bases. This CDR3 has 16 residues. Trimming cost V 1 base and J 6 bases; bases outside gene matches: 8. Looked up from germline, CDR1 is LNHNV and CDR2 is YYDKDF (reference sequence).

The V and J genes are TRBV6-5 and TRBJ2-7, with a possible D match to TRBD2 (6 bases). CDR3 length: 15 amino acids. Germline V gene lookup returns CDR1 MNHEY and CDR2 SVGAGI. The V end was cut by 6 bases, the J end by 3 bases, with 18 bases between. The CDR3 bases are TGTGCCAGCAGCCCGAGAGCGGGCCGACACTACGAGCAGTACTTC. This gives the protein CASSPRAGRHYEQYF.

CDR3 nucleotides: TGCGCCAGCAGCTCGACAGGGACCTACAATGAGCAGTTCTTC. Translated, it gives CASSSTGTYNEQFF. This sequence joins TRBV5-1 and TRBJ2-1; the match to TRBD1 covers 7 bases. CDR1 is SGHRS and CDR2 is YFSETQ in the germline V gene. V trimming: 3 bases; J trimming: 2 bases; junction bases outside the gene matches: 2. The CDR3 runs to 14 residues.

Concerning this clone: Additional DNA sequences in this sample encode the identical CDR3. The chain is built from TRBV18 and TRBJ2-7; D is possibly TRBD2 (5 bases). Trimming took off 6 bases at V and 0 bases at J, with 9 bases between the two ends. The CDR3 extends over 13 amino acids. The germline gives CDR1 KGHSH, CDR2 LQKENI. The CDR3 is CASSNRDSYEQYF. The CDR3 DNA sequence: TGTGCCAGCTCGAACCGGGACTCCTACGAGCAGTACTTC.

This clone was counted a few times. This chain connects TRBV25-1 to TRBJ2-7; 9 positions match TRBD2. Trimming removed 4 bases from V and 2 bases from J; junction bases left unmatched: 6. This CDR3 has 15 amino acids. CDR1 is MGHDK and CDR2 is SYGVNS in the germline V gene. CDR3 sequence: CASSVILAGTYEQYF. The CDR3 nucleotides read TGTGCCAGCAGTGTCATACTAGCGGGCACCTACGAGCAGTACTTC.

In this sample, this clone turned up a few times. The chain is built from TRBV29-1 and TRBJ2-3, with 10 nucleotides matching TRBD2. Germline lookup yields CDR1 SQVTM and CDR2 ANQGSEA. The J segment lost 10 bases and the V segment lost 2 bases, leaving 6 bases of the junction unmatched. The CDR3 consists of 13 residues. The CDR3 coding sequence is TGCAGCGTTGAATGGTCTCTAGCGGGAGCGCAGTATTTT. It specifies CSVEWSLAGAQYF.

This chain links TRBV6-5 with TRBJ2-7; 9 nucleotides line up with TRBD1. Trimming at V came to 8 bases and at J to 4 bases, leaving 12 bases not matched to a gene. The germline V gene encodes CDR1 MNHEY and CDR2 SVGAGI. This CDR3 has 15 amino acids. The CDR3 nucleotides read TGTGCCAGCCTGCCCCCGGGACAGGGACCGTACGAGCAGTACTTC. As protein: CASLPPGQGPYEQYF.

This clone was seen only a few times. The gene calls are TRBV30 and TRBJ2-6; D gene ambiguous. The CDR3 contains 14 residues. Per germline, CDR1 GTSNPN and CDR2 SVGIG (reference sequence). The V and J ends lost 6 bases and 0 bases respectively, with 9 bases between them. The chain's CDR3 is CACRLFSGANVLTF. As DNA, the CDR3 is TGTGCCTGCAGACTTTTCTCTGGGGCCAACGTCCTGACTTTC.

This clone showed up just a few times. CDR3 nucleotides: TGTGCCAGCAGCGCACAGCCTAACTATGGCTACACCTTC. The encoded protein is CASSAQPNYGYTF. The chain combines TRBV9 with TRBJ1-2; no reliable D call. The CDR3 loop spans 13 amino acids. From germline, CDR1 is SGDLS and CDR2 YYNGEE. With 3 bases removed from V and 0 bases from J, the gap between germline ends came to 6 bases. Using reference TRBV9 and TRBJ1-2 for the parts outside the CDR3, the full variable domain is DSGVTQTPKHLITATGQRVTLRCSPRSGDLSVYWYQQSLDQGLQFLIQYYNGEERAKGNILERFSAQQFPDLHSELNLSSLELGDSALYFCASSAQPNYGYTFGSGTRLTVV.

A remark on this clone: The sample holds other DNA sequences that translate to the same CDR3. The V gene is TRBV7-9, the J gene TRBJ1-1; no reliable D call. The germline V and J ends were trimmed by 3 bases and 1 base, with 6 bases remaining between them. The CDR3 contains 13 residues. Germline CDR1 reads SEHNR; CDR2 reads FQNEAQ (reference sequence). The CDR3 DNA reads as TGTGCCAGCAGCTTTACGGGGAACACTGAAGCTTTCTTT. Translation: CASSFTGNTEAFF.

Here the CDR3 reads CASSQERLGSNEQFF. Written as DNA, the CDR3 is TGCGCCAGCAGCCAAGAGCGGCTAGGGAGCAATGAGCAGTTCTTC. The chain joins TRBV4-3 to TRBJ2-1; D might be TRBD2 (5 bases). Trimming cost V 0 bases and J 6 bases, with 12 bases left between them. Per germline, CDR1 LGHNA and CDR2 YSLEER. The CDR3 totals 15 residues.

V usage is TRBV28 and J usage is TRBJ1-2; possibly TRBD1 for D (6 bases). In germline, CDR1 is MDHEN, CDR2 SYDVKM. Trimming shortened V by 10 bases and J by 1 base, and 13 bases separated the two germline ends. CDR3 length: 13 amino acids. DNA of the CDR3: TGTGCCATAGCACAGGGTTTTAACTATGGCTACACCTTC. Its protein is CAIAQGFNYGYTF.

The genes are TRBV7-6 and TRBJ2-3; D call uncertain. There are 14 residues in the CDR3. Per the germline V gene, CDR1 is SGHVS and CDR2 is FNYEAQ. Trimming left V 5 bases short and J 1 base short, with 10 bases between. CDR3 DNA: TGTGCCAGCAGCCCCCGAGTGGGCACAGATACGCAGTATTTT. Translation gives CASSPRVGTDTQYF.

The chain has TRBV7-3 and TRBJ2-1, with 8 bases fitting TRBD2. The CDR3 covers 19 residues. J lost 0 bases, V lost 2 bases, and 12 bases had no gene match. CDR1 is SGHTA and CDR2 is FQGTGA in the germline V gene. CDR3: CASSLYSAGVRSSYNEQFF. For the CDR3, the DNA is TGTGCCAGCAGCTTATACTCAGCGGGAGTTCGTAGCTCCTACAATGAGCAGTTCTTC.

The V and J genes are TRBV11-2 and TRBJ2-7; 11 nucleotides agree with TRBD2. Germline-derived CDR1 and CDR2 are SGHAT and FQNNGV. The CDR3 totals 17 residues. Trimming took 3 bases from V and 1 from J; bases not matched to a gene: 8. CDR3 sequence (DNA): TGTGCCAGCAGCTTGGGACTAGCGGTAACCAATTCCTACGAGCAGTACTTC. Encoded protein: CASSLGLAVTNSYEQYF.

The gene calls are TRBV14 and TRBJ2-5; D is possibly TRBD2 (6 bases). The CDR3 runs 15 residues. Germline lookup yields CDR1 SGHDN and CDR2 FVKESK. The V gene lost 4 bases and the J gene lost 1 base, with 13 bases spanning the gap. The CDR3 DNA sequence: TGTGCCAGCAGCCTACATCGGGAGTTCCAAGAGACCCAGTACTTC. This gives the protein CASSLHREFQETQYF. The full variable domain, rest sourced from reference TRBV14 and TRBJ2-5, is EAGVTQFPSHSVIEKGQTVTLRCDPISGHDNLYWYRRVMGKEIKFLLHFVKESKQDESGMPNNRFLAERTGGTYSTLKVQPAELEDSGVYFCASSLHREFQETQYFGPGTRLLVL.

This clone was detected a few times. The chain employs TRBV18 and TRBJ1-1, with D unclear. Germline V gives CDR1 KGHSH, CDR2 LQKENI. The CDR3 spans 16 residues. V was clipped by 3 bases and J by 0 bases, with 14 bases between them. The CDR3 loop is CASSPRTDSLNTEAFF. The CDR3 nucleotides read TGTGCCAGCTCACCCCGAACGGACTCACTGAACACTGAAGCTTTCTTT. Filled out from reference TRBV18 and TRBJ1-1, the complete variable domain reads NAGVMQNPRHLVRRRGQEARLRCSPMKGHSHVYWYRQLPEEGLKFMVYLQKENIIDESGMPKERFSAEFPKEGPSILRIQQVVRGDSAAYFCASSPRTDSLNTEAFFGQGTRLTVV.